This is a list of T cell receptor beta chains from one sample in a study of T cell repertoires in ileal Crohn's disease. Repertoires were generated with immunoSEQ multiplex PCR, while TCRdb's copy carries only in-frame clones and drops some. The sample includes more than 11,000 clones, 75% to 80% of them seen just once. Material: ileal tissue. The receptor set was obtained from an adult with Crohn's disease. CDR3s include the opening cysteine and the closing phenylalanine or tryptophan.

J gene: TRBJ1-4
V gene: TRBV9
CDR3 protein: CASSADSSSNEKLFF

J gene: TRBJ2-6
V gene: TRBV6-1
CDR3 protein: CASSDRSRASGANVLTF

J gene: TRBJ2-1
V gene: TRBV7-9
CDR3 protein: CASTQWTLSSYNEQFF

J gene: TRBJ1-1
V gene: TRBV9
CDR3 protein: CASSVVRDTEAFF

J gene: TRBJ2-5
V gene: TRBV7-2
CDR3 protein: CASSPNRGKETQYF

J gene: TRBJ2-3
V gene: TRBV19
CDR3 protein: CASSDRGSSTDTQYF

J gene: TRBJ2-1
V gene: TRBV7-3
CDR3 protein: CASSLTVRTPSSYNEQFF

J gene: TRBJ1-1
V gene: TRBV11-1
CDR3 protein: CASRRTTGGNTEAFF

J gene: TRBJ2-7
V gene: TRBV7-9
CDR3 protein: CASSLQASSYEQYF

J gene: TRBJ1-1
V gene: TRBV29-1
CDR3 protein: CSVEGGQGATEAFF

J gene: TRBJ2-2
V gene: TRBV7-6
CDR3 protein: CASSLFGTTNTGELFF

J gene: TRBJ1-1
V gene: TRBV7-9
CDR3 protein: CASSGQGGVGTEAFF

J gene: TRBJ1-3
V gene: TRBV29-1
CDR3 protein: CSVGDRGSGNTIYF

J gene: TRBJ1-6
V gene: TRBV5-6
CDR3 protein: CASSLATNNSPLHF

J gene: TRBJ2-4
V gene: TRBV4-1
CDR3 protein: CASSSMGGGLAKNIQYF

J gene: TRBJ2-7
V gene: TRBV7-2
CDR3 protein: CASSLARYSANRYGPEQYF

J gene: TRBJ2-5
V gene: TRBV9
CDR3 protein: CASSVAPGGKETQYF

J gene: TRBJ2-5
V gene: TRBV5-1
CDR3 protein: CASSFRQQETQYF

J gene: TRBJ1-3
V gene: TRBV28
CDR3 protein: CASSLFLGTGNTIYF

J gene: TRBJ1-3
V gene: TRBV6-4
CDR3 protein: CASSGEWGNTIYF

J gene: TRBJ1-1
V gene: TRBV10-2
CDR3 protein: CASSRTANTEAFF

J gene: TRBJ2-1
V gene: TRBV7-9
CDR3 protein: CASRPAAGAGFF

J gene: TRBJ1-2
V gene: TRBV9
CDR3 protein: CASSAGPTYGYTF

J gene: TRBJ1-2
V gene: TRBV7-2
CDR3 protein: CASSFRGRNDYGYTF

J gene: TRBJ1-3
V gene: TRBV4-2
CDR3 protein: CASSQGRGSGNTIYF

J gene: TRBJ1-2
V gene: TRBV4-2
CDR3 protein: CASSQGSGLGVYTF

J gene: TRBJ1-1
V gene: TRBV5-6
CDR3 protein: CASSYDAGRINTEAFF

J gene: TRBJ1-2
V gene: TRBV2
CDR3 protein: CASARGQSSGYTF

J gene: TRBJ2-1
V gene: TRBV11-3
CDR3 protein: CASSQGQGNEQFF

J gene: TRBJ1-2
V gene: TRBV5-4
CDR3 protein: CASSQDRDSVWYGYTF

J gene: TRBJ2-3
V gene: TRBV2
CDR3 protein: CASSERTSGDTQYF

J gene: TRBJ1-1
V gene: TRBV6-1
CDR3 protein: CASRKTVNTEAFF

J gene: TRBJ1-5
V gene: TRBV9
CDR3 protein: CASSVGGNYQPQHF